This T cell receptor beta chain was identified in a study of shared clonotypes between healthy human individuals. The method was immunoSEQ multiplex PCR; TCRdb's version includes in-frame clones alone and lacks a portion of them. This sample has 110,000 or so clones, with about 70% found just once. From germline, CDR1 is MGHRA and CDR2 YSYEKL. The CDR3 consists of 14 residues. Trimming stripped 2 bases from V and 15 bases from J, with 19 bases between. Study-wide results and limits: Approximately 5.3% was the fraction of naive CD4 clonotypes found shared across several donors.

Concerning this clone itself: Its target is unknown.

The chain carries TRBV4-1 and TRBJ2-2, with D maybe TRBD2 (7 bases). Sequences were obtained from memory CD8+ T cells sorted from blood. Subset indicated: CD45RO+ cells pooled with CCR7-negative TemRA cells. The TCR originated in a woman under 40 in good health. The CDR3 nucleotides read TGCGCCAGCAGCCAACAAGGGGGGGACCCTAGGTTGTTTTTT. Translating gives CASSQQGGDPRLFF.